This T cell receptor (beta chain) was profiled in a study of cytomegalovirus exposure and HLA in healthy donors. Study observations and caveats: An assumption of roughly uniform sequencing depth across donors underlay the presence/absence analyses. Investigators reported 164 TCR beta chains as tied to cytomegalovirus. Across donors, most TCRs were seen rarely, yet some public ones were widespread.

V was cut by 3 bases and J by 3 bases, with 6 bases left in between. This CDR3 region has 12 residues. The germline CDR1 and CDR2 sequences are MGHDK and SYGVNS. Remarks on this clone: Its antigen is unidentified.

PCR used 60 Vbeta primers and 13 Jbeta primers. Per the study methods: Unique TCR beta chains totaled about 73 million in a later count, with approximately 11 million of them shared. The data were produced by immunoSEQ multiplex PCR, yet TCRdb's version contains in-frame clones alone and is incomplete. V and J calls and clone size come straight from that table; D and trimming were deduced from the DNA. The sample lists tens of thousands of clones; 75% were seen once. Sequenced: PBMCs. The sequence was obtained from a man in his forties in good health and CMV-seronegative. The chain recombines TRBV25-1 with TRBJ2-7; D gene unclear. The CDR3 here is CASSEAFYEQYF. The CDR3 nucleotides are TGTGCCAGCAGTGAGGCCTTCTACGAGCAGTACTTC.